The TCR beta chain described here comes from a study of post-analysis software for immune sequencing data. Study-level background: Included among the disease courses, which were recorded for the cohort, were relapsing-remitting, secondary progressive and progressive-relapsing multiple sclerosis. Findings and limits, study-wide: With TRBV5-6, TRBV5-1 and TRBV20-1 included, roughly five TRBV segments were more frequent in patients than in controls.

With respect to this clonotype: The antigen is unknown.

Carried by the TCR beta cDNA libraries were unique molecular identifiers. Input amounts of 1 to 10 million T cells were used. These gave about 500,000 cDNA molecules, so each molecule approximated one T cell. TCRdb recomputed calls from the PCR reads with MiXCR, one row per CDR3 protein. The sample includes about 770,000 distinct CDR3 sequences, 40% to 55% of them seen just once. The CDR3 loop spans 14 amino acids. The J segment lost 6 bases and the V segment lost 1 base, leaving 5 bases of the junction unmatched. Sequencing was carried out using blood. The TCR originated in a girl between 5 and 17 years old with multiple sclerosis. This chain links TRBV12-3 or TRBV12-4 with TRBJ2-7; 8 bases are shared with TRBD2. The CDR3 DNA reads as TGTGCCAGCAGTTTAGGAGCGGGAGCCGGCGAGCAGTACTTC. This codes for CASSLGAGAGEQYF.